These T cell receptor beta chains were read from a single sample in a study of T cell repertoires in ileal Crohn's disease. Sequencing was performed with immunoSEQ multiplex PCR; in TCRdb, only in-frame clones are kept and a portion is missing. This sample yields 10,000 to 15,000 clones, of which roughly 80% are seen a single time; roughly 17% belongs to the top ten. Sequenced: ileal tissue. Receptors were obtained from an adult with Crohn's disease. Both conserved end residues are part of each CDR3. The D gene is left open where the match is weak. Expanded clones are given a class, and other clones once, few, many or no size at all.

-,TRBV30,TRBJ1-2,TRBD1,TGTGCCTGGAGTGCGACCGGGGACAGGGGCGGCTATGGCTACACCTTC,CAWSATGDRGGYGYTF
-,TRBV28,TRBJ2-5,-,TGTGCCAGCAGTTTCGACAGGGAGACCCAGTACTTC,CASSFDRETQYF
-,TRBV19,TRBJ2-1,-,TGTGCCAGTAGTATAGTGAGCTCCTACAATGAGCAGTTCTTC,CASSIVSSYNEQFF
-,TRBV30,TRBJ1-1,-,TGTGCCTGGAGTCTCGGGGGGGTGGGGTCTGAAGCTTTCTTT,CAWSLGGVGSEAFF
-,TRBV6-1,TRBJ2-1,TRBD2,TGTGCCAGCAGTGGGTACAGGGACCTAGAAGGTAGCGGGGGTTACAATGAGCAGTTCTTC,CASSGYRDLEGSGGYNEQFF
-,TRBV30,TRBJ1-5,-,TGTGCCTGGAGCGCTTCAACGGGGGGGCCCCAGCATTTT,CAWSASTGGPQHF
-,TRBV5-1,TRBJ2-5,-,TGCGCCAGCAGCTTGGACTCGAGAGGGACCCAGTACTTC,CASSLDSRGTQYF
-,TRBV21-1,TRBJ2-7,-,TGTGCCAGCAGCAAAGCCGGACGGGACTCCTACGAGCAGTACTTC,CASSKAGRDSYEQYF
-,TRBV10-3,TRBJ1-5,-,TGTGCCATCAGTGAAATTTCAGGGGACAATCAGCCCCAGCATTTT,CAISEISGDNQPQHF
once,TRBV5-1,TRBJ1-6,TRBD1,TGCGCCAGCAGCTTGGCTAGTACAGGGGTACCGAATTCACCCCTCCACTTT,CASSLASTGVPNSPLHF
-,TRBV6-1,TRBJ2-7,-,TGTGCCAGCAGTGAAGGCGGGGACAGAGCCTCCTACGAGCAGTACTTC,CASSEGGDRASYEQYF
few,TRBV30,TRBJ1-4,-,TGTGCTCAGAGAGGTGATGATGGGGAAAAACTGTTTTTT,CAQRGDDGEKLFF
-,TRBV7-9,TRBJ2-7,TRBD1,TGTGCCAGCAGCTCAGACAGGGGAAGCTCCTACGAGCAGTACTTC,CASSSDRGSSYEQYF
-,TRBV5-8,TRBJ1-4,-,TGTGCCAGCAGCTTGGCCTACAGGTCCACAACTAATGAAAAACTGTTTTTT,CASSLAYRSTTNEKLFF
-,TRBV19,TRBJ1-3,-,TGTGCCAGTAGTGCAATGACCAGGCCCACCATATATTTT,CASSAMTRPTIYF
-,TRBV29-1,TRBJ2-3,TRBD2,TGCAGCGTTGAGGGACTAGCGGGGCATACGTACCCCTCGGTGTGGCCGGCAGATACGCAGTATTTT,CSVEGLAGHTYPSVWPADTQYF
-,TRBV6-1,TRBJ1-2,-,TGTGCCAGCAGCCCCAGGGGTAGGGGCGGCTACACCTTC,CASSPRGRGGYTF
-,TRBV6-1,TRBJ1-5,-,TGTGCCACCCTCAGGGCAGGGTTCAGCAATCAGCCCCAGCATTTT,CATLRAGFSNQPQHF
-,TRBV9,TRBJ2-2,-,TGTGCCAGCAGCGTAGTGAATCAGGGCACCGGGGAGCTGTTTTTT,CASSVVNQGTGELFF
-,TRBV5-1,TRBJ2-1,TRBD1,TGCGCCAGCAGCTTGGGGGGACAGGGGAACCATGAGCAGTTCTTC,CASSLGGQGNHEQFF
-,TRBV29-1,TRBJ1-2,TRBD1,TGCAGCGTACAGGGGGGCGCGGGCTATGGCTACACCTTC,CSVQGGAGYGYTF
once,TRBV2,TRBJ2-5,TRBD2,TGTGCCAAAGGGGGACTAGCGGGGGTAGAAGAGCAGTACTTC,CAKGGLAGVEEQYF
-,TRBV4-1,TRBJ2-3,TRBD2,TGCGCCAGCAGATCTAGCGGGAGGGCAGATACGCAGTATTTT,CASRSSGRADTQYF
-,TRBV15,TRBJ2-3,TRBD2,TGTGCCACCAGCAGACCAGGACTAGCGAGTGGAGGAGATACGCAGTATTTT,CATSRPGLASGGDTQYF
-,TRBV6-5,TRBJ2-1,TRBD2,TGTGCCAGCAGTCTAACTAGCGCTTTTGGCGATGAGCAGTTCTTC,CASSLTSAFGDEQFF
once,TRBV19,TRBJ2-2,-,TGTGCCAGTAAAACAGCGGCGGCAGGGAACACCGGGGAGCTGTTTTTT,CASKTAAAGNTGELFF
-,TRBV4-3,TRBJ1-6,-,TGCGCCAGCAGGGGGGACTCGAGCTCCTATAATTCACCCCTCCACTTT,CASRGDSSSYNSPLHF
once,TRBV5-1,TRBJ1-2,-,TGCGCCAGCAGCCCCTCAGCAGGGGAGATCTATGGCTACACCTTC,CASSPSAGEIYGYTF